Listed below are T cell receptor beta chains from one sample, sequenced in a study of T cells in localized non-small cell lung cancer. This table comes from immunoSEQ multiplex PCR, and its TCRdb copy is limited to in-frame clones, with some not included. The sample has some 78,000 clones, about four fifths seen once. The sample was peripheral blood, taken before any cancer treatment. Source of these receptors: a man between 40 and 69 years old with stage I lung adenocarcinoma. Each CDR3 is given with its conserved first and last residue. A D gene is named only where the DNA matches it firmly. Expanded clones get a size class; other rows say once, few or many, or leave the size out.

. TRBJ2-1 . TRBV6-1 CASRRLSSYNEQFF TGTGCCAGCAGGAGACTAAGCTCCTACAATGAGCAGTTCTTC
. TRBJ2-3 . TRBV5-1 CASSLAYLSADTQYF TGCGCCAGCAGCTTGGCCTACCTCTCGGCAGATACGCAGTATTTT
. TRBJ1-2 . TRBV13 CASSLQDYGYTF TGTGCCAGCAGCTTACAGGACTATGGCTACACCTTC
TRBD1 TRBJ2-7 . TRBV7-9 CASSFGTAYEQYF TGTGCCAGCAGCTTCGGGACAGCCTACGAGCAGTACTTC
. TRBJ1-1 . TRBV30 CAWSVRSPGAETEAFF TGTGCCTGGAGTGTACGGTCTCCGGGGGCAGAGACTGAAGCTTTCTTT
. TRBJ2-7 . TRBV7-6 CASSSAEEVSPYEQYF TGTGCCAGCAGCTCCGCGGAGGAGGTGAGCCCGTACGAGCAGTACTTC
. TRBJ2-1 . TRBV27 CASSFQPISYNEQFF TGTGCCAGCAGTTTCCAGCCGATTTCCTACAATGAGCAGTTCTTC
. TRBJ2-7 . TRBV5-1 CASSFGGGGTETYEQYF TGCGCCAGCAGCTTTGGGGGAGGTGGAACCGAGACCTACGAGCAGTACTTC
. TRBJ2-2 . TRBV9 CASSVRWRDPGELFF TGTGCCAGCAGCGTAAGATGGCGGGACCCCGGGGAGCTGTTTTTT
. TRBJ2-3 . TRBV30 CAWTGAGDTQYF TGTGCCTGGACGGGGGCGGGAGATACGCAGTATTTT
. TRBJ2-1 . TRBV5-1 CASRSLVADEQFF TGCGCCAGCAGGTCCTTGGTAGCGGATGAGCAGTTCTTC
. TRBJ2-2 few TRBV19 CASPDGAGELFF TGTGCCAGTCCAGATGGGGCCGGGGAGCTGTTTTTT
TRBD2 TRBJ2-5 few TRBV5-1 CASSLPNGTSGRSHQETQYF TGCGCCAGCAGCTTACCTAACGGGACTAGCGGGAGGTCCCACCAAGAGACCCAGTACTTC
. TRBJ1-1 . TRBV19 CASSVGPGTEAFF TGTGCCAGTAGTGTAGGGCCGGGCACTGAAGCTTTCTTT
. TRBJ2-7 . TRBV6-5 CASSYSIGADYEQYF TGTGCCAGCAGTTACTCGATTGGGGCGGACTACGAGCAGTACTTC
. TRBJ1-5 few TRBV19 CASRRARSDSSNQPQHF TGTGCCAGTAGACGGGCCCGATCGGACAGTAGCAATCAGCCCCAGCATTTT
. TRBJ1-1 . TRBV11-3 CASSSSGAGNTEAFF TGTGCCAGCAGCTCCTCGGGGGCTGGGAACACTGAAGCTTTCTTT
. TRBJ1-3 . TRBV5-4 CASSGMPADSGNTIYF TGTGCCAGCAGTGGCATGCCGGCAGACTCTGGAAACACCATATATTTT
TRBD2 TRBJ2-7 . TRBV11-2 CASSKGLAGVDEQYF TGTGCCAGCAGCAAGGGACTAGCGGGGGTGGACGAGCAGTACTTC
. TRBJ1-5 . TRBV4-3 CASSQKTYQPQHF TGCGCCAGCAGCCAAAAGACATATCAGCCCCAGCATTTT
. TRBJ1-2 few TRBV14 CASSRKRTGGYTF TGTGCCAGCAGCCGGAAGCGGACGGGTGGCTACACCTTC
. TRBJ2-1 . TRBV9 CASSAGTEIYNEQFF TGTGCCAGCAGCGCCGGGACTGAGATTTACAATGAGCAGTTCTTC
. TRBJ1-2 . TRBV5-4 CASSLRRIYGYTF TGTGCCAGCAGCCTACGGAGAATCTATGGCTACACCTTC
. TRBJ2-5 . TRBV19 CASSNPIEYQETQYF TGTGCCAGTAGTAATCCCATTGAGTACCAAGAGACCCAGTACTTC
. TRBJ1-4 . TRBV5-1 CASSLGDTTNEKLFF TGCGCCAGCAGCTTGGGTGATACAACTAATGAAAAACTGTTTTTT
TRBD1 TRBJ1-5 . TRBV7-9 CASSFGQGAKKQPQHF TGTGCCAGCAGCTTTGGACAGGGGGCGAAAAAACAGCCCCAGCATTTT
. TRBJ2-5 . TRBV19 CASSAHAQETQYF TGTGCCAGTAGTGCCCATGCCCAAGAGACCCAGTACTTC
. TRBJ1-5 . TRBV15 CATSSGPTPRGPQHF TGTGCCACCAGCTCGGGACCCACCCCTCGCGGACCCCAGCATTTT
. TRBJ2-2 . TRBV9 CASSVEPLTGELFF TGTGCCAGCAGCGTAGAACCCCTCACCGGGGAGCTGTTTTTT
. TRBJ2-7 few TRBV15 CATSRDLSRLSYEQYF TGTGCCACCAGCAGAGATCTGTCCAGGTTATCCTACGAGCAGTACTTC
. TRBJ1-1 few TRBV11-3 CASSFGGNTEAFF TGTGCCAGCAGCTTCGGGGGGAACACTGAAGCTTTCTTT
TRBD1 TRBJ2-1 . TRBV18 CASSKDRVYEQFF TGTGCCAGCTCAAAGGACAGGGTATATGAGCAGTTCTTC
. TRBJ2-4 . TRBV14 CASSPVGAKNIQYF TGTGCCAGCAGCCCCGTTGGGGCAAAAAACATTCAGTACTTC
TRBD1 TRBJ2-2 . TRBV5-1 CASSRDSDGTGELFF TGCGCCAGCAGCCGGGACAGCGACGGGACCGGGGAGCTGTTTTTT
. TRBJ2-3 . TRBV6-1 CASLTSLGADTQYF TGTGCCAGCCTCACTTCCCTCGGGGCAGATACGCAGTATTTT
TRBD2 TRBJ2-7 . TRBV28 CASSFVAGGLSEQYF TGTGCCAGCAGTTTTGTAGCGGGAGGCTTGTCCGAGCAGTACTTC
. TRBJ2-1 . TRBV7-7 CASATSPYNEQFF TGTGCTAGCGCCACAAGTCCGTACAATGAGCAGTTCTTC
TRBD2 TRBJ2-7 . TRBV28 CASSLTGLAGRGQYF TGTGCCAGCAGTCTAACGGGACTAGCGGGAAGGGGGCAGTACTTC
. TRBJ2-3 . TRBV7-3 CASSGVAAATQYF TGTGCCAGCTCCGGGGTGGCGGCGGCGACGCAGTATTTT
. TRBJ2-1 . TRBV2 CASSETISWGTEQFF TGTGCCAGCAGTGAAACTATCTCTTGGGGAACTGAGCAGTTCTTC
. TRBJ2-1 few TRBV5-8 CASSFDGRYNEQFF TGTGCCAGCAGCTTCGATGGCAGATACAATGAGCAGTTCTTC
. TRBJ2-6 . TRBV30 CAWSPGLLNSNVLTF TGTGCCTGGAGTCCAGGCCTATTGAACTCCAACGTCCTGACTTTC
TRBD1 TRBJ1-5 . TRBV18 CASSRRVQGDSNQPQHF TGTGCCAGCTCACGGAGGGTACAGGGGGATAGCAATCAGCCCCAGCATTTT
. TRBJ2-1 . TRBV7-9 CASRSHFGEQFF TGTGCCAGCAGGTCTCACTTTGGTGAGCAGTTCTTC
TRBD1 TRBJ2-3 . TRBV27 CASTPRGRTDTQYF TGTGCCAGCACCCCGAGGGGGCGCACAGATACGCAGTATTTT
. TRBJ2-3 few TRBV7-2 CASSSRLGTDTQYF TGTGCCAGCAGCTCGAGACTTGGCACAGATACGCAGTATTTT